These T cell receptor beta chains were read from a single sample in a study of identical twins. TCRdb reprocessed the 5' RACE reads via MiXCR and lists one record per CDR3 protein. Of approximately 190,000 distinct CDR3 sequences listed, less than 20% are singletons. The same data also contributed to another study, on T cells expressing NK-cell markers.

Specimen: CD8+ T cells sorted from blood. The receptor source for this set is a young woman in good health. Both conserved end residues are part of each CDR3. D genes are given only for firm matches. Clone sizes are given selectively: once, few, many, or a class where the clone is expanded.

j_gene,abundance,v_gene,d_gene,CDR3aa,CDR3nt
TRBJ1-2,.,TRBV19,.,CASSISGANYGYTF,TGTGCCAGTAGTATTTCAGGGGCTAACTATGGCTACACCTTC
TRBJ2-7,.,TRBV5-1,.,CASSRMGFYEQYF,TGCGCCAGCAGCAGGATGGGGTTCTACGAGCAGTACTTC
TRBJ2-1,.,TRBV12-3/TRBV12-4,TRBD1,CASSPAGQGNEQFF,TGTGCCAGCAGTCCCGCGGGACAGGGGAATGAGCAGTTCTTC
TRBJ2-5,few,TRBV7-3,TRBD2,CASSSSGDQETQYF,TGTGCCAGCAGCTCCAGCGGGGACCAAGAGACCCAGTACTTC
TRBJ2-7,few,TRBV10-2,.,CASSERQNYEQYF,TGCGCCAGCAGTGAAAGACAGAACTACGAGCAGTACTTC
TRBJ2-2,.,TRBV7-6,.,CASSLVVHRPSTGELFF,TGTGCCAGCAGCTTAGTCGTCCACAGGCCGAGCACCGGGGAGCTGTTTTTT
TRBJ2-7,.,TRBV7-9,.,CASSRASLSYEQYF,TGTGCCAGCAGCCGGGCCTCCCTATCCTACGAGCAGTACTTC
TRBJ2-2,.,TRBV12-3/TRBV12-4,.,CASSLVGFSGELFF,TGTGCCAGCAGTTTAGTTGGGTTCTCCGGGGAGCTGTTTTTT
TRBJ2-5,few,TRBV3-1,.,CASSQEGSASTYF,TGTGCCAGCAGCCAAGAGGGGTCGGCCTCTACGTACTTC
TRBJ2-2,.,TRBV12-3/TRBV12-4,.,CASSFRGSGELFF,TGTGCCAGCAGTTTCAGAGGGTCCGGGGAGCTGTTTTTT
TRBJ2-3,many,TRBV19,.,CASSIGQGHTDTQYF,TGTGCCAGTAGTATAGGTCAGGGCCACACAGATACGCAGTATTTT
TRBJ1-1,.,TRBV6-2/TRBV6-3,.,CASSYWPVRTVNTEAFF,TGTGCCAGCAGTTACTGGCCTGTCCGGACGGTGAACACTGAAGCTTTCTTT
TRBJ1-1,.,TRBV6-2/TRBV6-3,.,CASSYSENTEAFF,TGTGCCAGCAGTTACTCGGAGAACACTGAAGCTTTCTTT
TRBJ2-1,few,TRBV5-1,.,CASSLAGTINEQFF,TGCGCCAGCAGCTTGGCCGGGACCATCAATGAGCAGTTCTTC
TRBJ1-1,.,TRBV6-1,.,CASSVPGATEAFF,TGTGCCAGCAGCGTACCAGGGGCAACTGAAGCTTTCTTT
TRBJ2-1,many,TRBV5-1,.,CASGDEQFF,TGCGCCAGCGGCGATGAGCAGTTCTTC
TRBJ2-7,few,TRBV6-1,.,CASTKPGTGYEQYF,TGTGCCAGCACTAAGCCCGGGACCGGCTACGAGCAGTACTTC
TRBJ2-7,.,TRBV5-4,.,CASSLEDYPEQYF,TGTGCCAGCAGCTTGGAAGACTACCCGGAGCAGTACTTC
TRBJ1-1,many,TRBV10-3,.,CAISEMGGTEAFF,TGTGCCATCAGTGAGATGGGGGGCACTGAAGCTTTCTTT
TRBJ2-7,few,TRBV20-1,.,CSARALISGRGYEQYF,TGCAGTGCTAGGGCGCTGATTAGCGGAAGAGGGTACGAGCAGTACTTC
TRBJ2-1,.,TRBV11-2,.,CASSLEAAPSYNEQFF,TGTGCCAGCAGCTTAGAGGCGGCTCCTTCCTACAATGAGCAGTTCTTC
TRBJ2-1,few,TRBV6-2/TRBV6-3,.,CASRRDVPYNEQFF,TGTGCCAGCAGACGGGACGTACCCTACAATGAGCAGTTCTTC
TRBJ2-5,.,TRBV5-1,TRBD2,CASVLAGGYQETQYF,TGCGCCAGCGTTCTAGCGGGAGGGTACCAAGAGACCCAGTACTTC
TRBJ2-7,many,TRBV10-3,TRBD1,CAISPTGDEQYF,TGTGCCATCAGCCCTACAGGGGACGAGCAGTACTTC
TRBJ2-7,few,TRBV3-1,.,CASSQETESYEQYF,TGTGCCAGCAGCCAAGAAACGGAATCCTACGAGCAGTACTTC
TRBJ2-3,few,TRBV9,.,CASSVVVATTDTQYF,TGTGCCAGCAGCGTAGTGGTAGCTACCACAGATACGCAGTATTTT
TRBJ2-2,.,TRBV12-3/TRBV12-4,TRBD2,CASSEASGFTGELFF,TGTGCCAGCTCTGAGGCTAGCGGGTTCACCGGGGAGCTGTTTTTT
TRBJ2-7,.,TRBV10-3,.,CAIRSSESSYEQYF,TGTGCCATCAGGTCGAGCGAGAGCTCCTACGAGCAGTACTTC
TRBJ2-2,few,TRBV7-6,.,CASSLSEPGELFF,TGTGCCAGCAGCTTATCGGAACCCGGGGAGCTGTTTTTT
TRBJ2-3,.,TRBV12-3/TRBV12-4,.,CASSRGSDTQYF,TGTGCCAGCAGTCGGGGGTCAGATACGCAGTATTTT
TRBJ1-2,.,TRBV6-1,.,CASTPLPDRPYGYTF,TGTGCCAGCACCCCACTTCCTGACAGGCCTTATGGCTACACCTTC
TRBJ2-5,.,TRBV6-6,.,CASRQNQETQYF,TGTGCCAGCCGACAAAATCAAGAGACCCAGTACTTC
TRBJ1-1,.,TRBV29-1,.,CSVEVRQWPVMNTEAFF,TGCAGCGTTGAAGTCAGACAGTGGCCTGTCATGAACACTGAAGCTTTCTTT
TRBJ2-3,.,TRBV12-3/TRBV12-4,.,CASSPQGPDTQYF,TGTGCCAGCAGTCCCCAGGGTCCAGATACGCAGTATTTT
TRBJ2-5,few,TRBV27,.,CATSMGRGETQYF,TGTGCCACCTCGATGGGTAGAGGAGAGACCCAGTACTTC
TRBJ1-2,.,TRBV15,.,CATSTVVGGYTF,TGTGCCACCTCCACAGTCGTAGGTGGCTACACCTTC
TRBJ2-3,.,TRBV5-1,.,CASSLGGDTDTQYF,TGCGCCAGCAGCTTGGGGGGGGACACAGATACGCAGTATTTT
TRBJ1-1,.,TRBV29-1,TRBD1,CSVDLGQGYTEAFF,TGCAGCGTTGACCTAGGACAGGGGTACACTGAAGCTTTCTTT
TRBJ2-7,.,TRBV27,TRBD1,CASSLRTGPTYEQYF,TGTGCCAGCAGTTTAAGGACAGGGCCAACCTACGAGCAGTACTTC
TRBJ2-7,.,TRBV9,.,CASSEDSGYEQYF,TGTGCCAGCAGCGAGGACAGCGGCTACGAGCAGTACTTC
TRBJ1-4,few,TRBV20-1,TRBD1,CSARDGTGTKLFF,TGCAGTGCTAGAGATGGGACAGGGACAAAACTGTTTTTT
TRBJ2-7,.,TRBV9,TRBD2,CASSVDPAGYYEQYF,TGTGCCAGCAGCGTAGATCCAGCGGGGTACTACGAGCAGTACTTC
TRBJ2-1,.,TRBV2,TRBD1,CASSRTRDGQGPYNEQFF,TGTGCCAGCAGCCGAACCCGAGACGGACAGGGGCCCTACAATGAGCAGTTCTTC
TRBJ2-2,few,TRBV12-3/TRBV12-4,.,CASSLFISGELFF,TGTGCCAGCAGTTTATTCATTTCCGGGGAGCTGTTTTTT
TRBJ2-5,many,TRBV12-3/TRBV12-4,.,CASRSFVGGFEGETQYF,TGTGCCAGCAGGTCCTTTGTAGGGGGGTTCGAGGGAGAGACCCAGTACTTC
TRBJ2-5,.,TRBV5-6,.,CASHGGRQGQAETQYF,TGTGCCAGCCATGGGGGACGACAAGGACAAGCGGAGACCCAGTACTTC
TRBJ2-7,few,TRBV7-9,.,CASMGKSYEQYF,TGTGCCAGCATGGGCAAATCCTACGAGCAGTACTTC
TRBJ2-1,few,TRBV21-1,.,CASSIREYNEQFF,TGTGCCAGCAGCATCCGGGAGTACAATGAGCAGTTCTTC
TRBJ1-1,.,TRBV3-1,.,CASSQEGGKDSEAFF,TGTGCCAGCAGCCAAGAAGGCGGGAAGGATAGTGAAGCTTTCTTT
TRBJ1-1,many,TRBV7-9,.,CASSLVTNTEAFF,TGTGCCAGCAGCTTAGTTACAAACACTGAAGCTTTCTTT
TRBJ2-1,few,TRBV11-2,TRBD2,CASSLLAGGPYNEQFF,TGTGCCAGCAGCCTATTAGCGGGAGGCCCCTACAATGAGCAGTTCTTC
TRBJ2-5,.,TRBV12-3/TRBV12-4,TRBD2,CASSFELAGVETQYF,TGTGCCAGCAGTTTCGAACTAGCGGGGGTTGAGACCCAGTACTTC
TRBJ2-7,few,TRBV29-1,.,CSVVLADGEQYF,TGCAGCGTTGTACTAGCTGACGGCGAGCAGTACTTC
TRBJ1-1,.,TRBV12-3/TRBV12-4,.,CASTDWTVKGSRTEAFF,TGTGCCAGCACCGATTGGACAGTAAAGGGTAGTCGGACTGAAGCTTTCTTT
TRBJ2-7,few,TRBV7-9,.,CASSYGPYEQYF,TGTGCCAGCAGCTACGGTCCCTACGAGCAGTACTTC
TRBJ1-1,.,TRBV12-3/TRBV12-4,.,CASNSGLKETEAFF,TGTGCCAGCAACTCCGGGCTAAAAGAAACTGAAGCTTTCTTT